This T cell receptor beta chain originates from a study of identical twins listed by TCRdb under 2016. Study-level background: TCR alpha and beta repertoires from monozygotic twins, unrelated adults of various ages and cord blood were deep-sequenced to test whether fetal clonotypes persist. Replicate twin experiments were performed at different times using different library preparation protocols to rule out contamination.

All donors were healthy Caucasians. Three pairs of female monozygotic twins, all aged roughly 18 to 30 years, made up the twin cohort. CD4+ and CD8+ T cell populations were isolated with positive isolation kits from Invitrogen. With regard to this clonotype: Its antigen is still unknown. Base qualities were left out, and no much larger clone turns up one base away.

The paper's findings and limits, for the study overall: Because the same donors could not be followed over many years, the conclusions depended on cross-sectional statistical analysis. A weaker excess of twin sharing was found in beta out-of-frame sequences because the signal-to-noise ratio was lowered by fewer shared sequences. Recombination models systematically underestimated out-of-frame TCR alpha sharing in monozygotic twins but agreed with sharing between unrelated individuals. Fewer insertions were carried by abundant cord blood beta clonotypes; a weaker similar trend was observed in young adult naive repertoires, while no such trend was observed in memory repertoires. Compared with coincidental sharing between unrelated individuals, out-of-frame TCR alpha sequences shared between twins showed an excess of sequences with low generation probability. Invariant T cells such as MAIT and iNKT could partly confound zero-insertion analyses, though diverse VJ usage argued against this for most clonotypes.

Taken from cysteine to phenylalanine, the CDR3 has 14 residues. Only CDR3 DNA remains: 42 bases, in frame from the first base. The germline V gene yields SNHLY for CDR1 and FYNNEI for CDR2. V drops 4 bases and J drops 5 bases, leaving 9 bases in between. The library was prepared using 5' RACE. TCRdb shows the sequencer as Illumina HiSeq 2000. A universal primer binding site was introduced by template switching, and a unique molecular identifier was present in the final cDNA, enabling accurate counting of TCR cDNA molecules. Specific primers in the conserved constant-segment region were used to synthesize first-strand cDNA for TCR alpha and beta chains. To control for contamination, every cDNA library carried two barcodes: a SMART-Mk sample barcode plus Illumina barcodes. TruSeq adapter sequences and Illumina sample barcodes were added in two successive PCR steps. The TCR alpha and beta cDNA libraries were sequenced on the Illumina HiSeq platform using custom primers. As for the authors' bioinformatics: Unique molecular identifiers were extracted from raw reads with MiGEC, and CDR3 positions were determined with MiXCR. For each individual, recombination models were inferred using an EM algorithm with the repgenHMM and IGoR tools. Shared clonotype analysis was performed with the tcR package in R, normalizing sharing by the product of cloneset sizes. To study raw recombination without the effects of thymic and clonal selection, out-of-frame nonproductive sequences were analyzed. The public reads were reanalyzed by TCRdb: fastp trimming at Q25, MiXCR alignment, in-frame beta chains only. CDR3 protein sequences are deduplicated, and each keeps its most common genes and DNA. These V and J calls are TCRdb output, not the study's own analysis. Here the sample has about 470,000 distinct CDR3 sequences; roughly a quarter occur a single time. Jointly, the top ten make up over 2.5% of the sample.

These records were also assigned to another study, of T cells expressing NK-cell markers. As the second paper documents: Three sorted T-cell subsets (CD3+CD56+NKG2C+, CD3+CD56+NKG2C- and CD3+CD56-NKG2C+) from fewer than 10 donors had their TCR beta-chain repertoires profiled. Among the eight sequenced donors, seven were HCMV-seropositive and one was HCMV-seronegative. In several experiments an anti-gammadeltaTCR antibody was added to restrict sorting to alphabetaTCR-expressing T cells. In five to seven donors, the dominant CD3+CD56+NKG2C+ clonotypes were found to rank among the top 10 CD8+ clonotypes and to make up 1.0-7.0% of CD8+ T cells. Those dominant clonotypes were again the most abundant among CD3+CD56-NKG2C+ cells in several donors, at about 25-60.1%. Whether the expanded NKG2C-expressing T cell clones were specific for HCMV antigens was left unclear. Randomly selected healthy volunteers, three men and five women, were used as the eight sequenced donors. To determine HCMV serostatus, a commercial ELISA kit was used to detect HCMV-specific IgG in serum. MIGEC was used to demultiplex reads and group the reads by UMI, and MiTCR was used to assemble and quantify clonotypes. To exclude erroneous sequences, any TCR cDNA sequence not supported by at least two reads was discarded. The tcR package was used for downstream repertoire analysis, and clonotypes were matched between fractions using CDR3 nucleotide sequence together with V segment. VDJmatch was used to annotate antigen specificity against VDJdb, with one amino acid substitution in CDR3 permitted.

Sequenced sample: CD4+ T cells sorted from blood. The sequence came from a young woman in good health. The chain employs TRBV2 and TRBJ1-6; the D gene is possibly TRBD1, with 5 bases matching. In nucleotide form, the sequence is TGTGCCAGCAGTGCGACAGCTAATAATTCACCCCTCCACTTT. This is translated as CASSATANNSPLHF.